These T cell receptor beta chains were read from a single sample in a study of shared clonotypes between healthy human individuals. Measured with immunoSEQ multiplex PCR; TCRdb has only the in-frame clones, and not every one. Of fewer than 850,000 clones listed, approximately 79% are singletons. The sequencing sample was made of memory CD4+ T cells sorted from blood. These receptors were taken from a woman in her thirties in good health. The CDR3 runs from the conserved cysteine through the conserved F or W. D genes are given only for firm matches. Expanded clones get a size class; other rows say once, few or many, or leave the size out.

D gene	clone size	V gene	J gene	CDR3 DNA	CDR3 protein
.	once	TRBV5-4	TRBJ1-2	TGTGCCAGCAGCTTGGGGGGCGGGGACTATGGCTACACCTTC	CASSLGGGDYGYTF
.	once	TRBV30	TRBJ1-2	TGTGCCTGGAACTCGGTGGTCCTCTATGGCTACACCTTC	CAWNSVVLYGYTF
.	many	TRBV19	TRBJ1-5	TGTGCCAGCAAATTTCGGGAACTCAATCAGCCCCAGCATTTT	CASKFRELNQPQHF
.	.	TRBV19	TRBJ2-1	TGTGCCAGTACCCCCTCTCAGGGTTTTGAGCAGTTCTTC	CASTPSQGFEQFF
.	.	TRBV28	TRBJ1-1	TGTGCCAGCAGCCAGGTTCGTCTCGATACGAACACTGAAGCTTTCTTT	CASSQVRLDTNTEAFF
TRBD1	.	TRBV7-9	TRBJ2-5	TGTGCCAGCAGCCCACCGACAGGGTTCAAAGAGACCCAGTACTTC	CASSPPTGFKETQYF
TRBD2	.	TRBV6-4	TRBJ2-7	TGTGCCAGCAGTGAGCTGTCTGGATTAGCTAGCGGGTGCTACGAGCAGTACTTC	CASSELSGLASGCYEQYF
.	.	TRBV7-2	TRBJ1-2	TGTGCCAGCAGCTCTAGGGGGTATGGCTACACCTTC	CASSSRGYGYTF
.	.	TRBV7-9	TRBJ2-5	TGTGCCAGCAGCCCCGTATCTGGCAGGGGACAAGAGACCCAGTACTTC	CASSPVSGRGQETQYF
TRBD2	.	TRBV18	TRBJ2-7	TGTGCCAGCTCACCAACCCCCCCCCGGGTGGGAGCGGGAGTGCCCGAGCAGTACTTC	CASSPTPPRVGAGVPEQYF
.	.	TRBV28	TRBJ2-3	TGTGCCAGCAGTTCTACTTTTCGGTTCGGGAGCACAGATACGCAGTATTTT	CASSSTFRFGSTDTQYF
TRBD2	.	TRBV28	TRBJ2-7	TGTGCCAGCAGTTCTCCGACTAGCGGGAGCTCCTACGAGCAGTACTTC	CASSSPTSGSSYEQYF
TRBD1	.	TRBV28	TRBJ2-1	TGTGCCAGCAGTTTATATATAGGGGGCGTGTACAATGAGCAGTTCTTC	CASSLYIGGVYNEQFF
TRBD1	.	TRBV2	TRBJ2-7	TGTGCCAGCAGTAGGGGACAGGCCCACGAGCAGTACTTC	CASSRGQAHEQYF
.	.	TRBV2	TRBJ1-2	TGTGCCAGCAGTGAGTTGGAAAGGGCAGGCTACACCTTC	CASSELERAGYTF
TRBD1	few	TRBV28	TRBJ2-5	TGTGCCACCCGGGACAGGGGGCGACGCGAGACCCAGTACTTC	CATRDRGRRETQYF
.	.	TRBV11-2	TRBJ2-1	TGTGCCAGCAGCTTACAACTACACAATGAGCAGTTCTTC	CASSLQLHNEQFF
.	.	TRBV15	TRBJ2-3	TGTGCCACCAGCAGAGATTATGACTATCAAGATACGCAGTATTTT	CATSRDYDYQDTQYF
.	.	TRBV19	TRBJ1-4	TGTGCCAGTAGTATCCGTCCGGAGGTGGAAAAACTGTTTTTT	CASSIRPEVEKLFF
.	.	TRBV29-1	TRBJ1-1	TGCAGCGTTAGATTCGAACTAAACACTGAAGCTTTCTTT	CSVRFELNTEAFF
TRBD2	.	TRBV27	TRBJ2-7	TGTGCCAGCAGTTGGGGGGGATGGCGCGCCTCCAAAATGTGTGAGCAGTACTTC	CASSWGGWRASKMCEQYF
TRBD2	.	TRBV29-1	TRBJ2-7	TGCAGCGTTGAAGGACCGGGACTAGGTTCCTACGAGCAGTACTTC	CSVEGPGLGSYEQYF
.	.	TRBV4-1	TRBJ2-3	TGCGCCAGCAGCCGCCCCAATGTGGTAATAGATACGCAGTATTTT	CASSRPNVVIDTQYF
TRBD2	.	TRBV28	TRBJ2-7	TGTGCCACCTCCTGGCGGGAGAAGCCCTACGAGCAGTACTTC	CATSWREKPYEQYF
TRBD1	.	TRBV10-2	TRBJ1-2	TGCGCCAGCAGTGACGTGGACAGGGATACACACTATGGCTACACCTTC	CASSDVDRDTHYGYTF
.	.	TRBV14	TRBJ2-2	TGTGCCAGCAGCCAAGATCCAATACCGGGCCTTTATCTTCCGAACACCGGGGAGCTGTTTTTT	CASSQDPIPGLYLPNTGELFF
.	.	TRBV28	TRBJ2-7	TGTGCCAGCAGTTTGCAGGGGCCACCCTACGAGCAGTACTTC	CASSLQGPPYEQYF
.	few	TRBV29-1	TRBJ1-5	TGCAGCGTTGGAGGCAATCAGCCCCAGCATTTT	CSVGGNQPQHF